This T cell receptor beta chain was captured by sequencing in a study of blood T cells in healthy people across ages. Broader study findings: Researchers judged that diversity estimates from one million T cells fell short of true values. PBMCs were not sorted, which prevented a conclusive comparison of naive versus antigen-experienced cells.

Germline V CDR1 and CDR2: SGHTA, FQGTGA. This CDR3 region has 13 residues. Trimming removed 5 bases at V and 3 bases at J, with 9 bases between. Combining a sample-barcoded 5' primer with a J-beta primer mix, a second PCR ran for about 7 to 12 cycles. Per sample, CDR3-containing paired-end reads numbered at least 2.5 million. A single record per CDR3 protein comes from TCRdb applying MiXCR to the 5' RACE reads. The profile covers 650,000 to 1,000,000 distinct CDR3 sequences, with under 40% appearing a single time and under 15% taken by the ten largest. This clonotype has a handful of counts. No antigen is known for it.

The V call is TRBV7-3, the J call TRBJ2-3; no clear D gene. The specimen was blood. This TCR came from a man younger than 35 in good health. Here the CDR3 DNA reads TGTGCCAGCAGCATTGACCCAACAGATACGCAGTATTTT. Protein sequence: CASSIDPTDTQYF.